The clone carrying this T cell receptor (beta chain) was detected only a few times. Its target is not known. The final CDR3 position lacks the conserved phenylalanine or tryptophan, pointing to a likely read error. The sample comes from a study of cytomegalovirus exposure and HLA in healthy donors. Study-level points and caveats: The majority of CMV-associated TCR beta chains were reported as apparently HLA-restricted in a later analysis. As was reported, the HLA-A and HLA-B alleles of most subjects were accurately predicted from TCR beta sequences. Trimming of TCR beta V- and J-genes showed a link, identified in a later analysis, to a missense DCLRE1C variant. The study dropped some indistinguishable V segments, TRBV6-2 and TRBV6-3 among them.

This CDR3 region has 12 residues. Germline lookup yields CDR1 GTSNPN and CDR2 SVGIG (reference sequence). 60 Vbeta and 13 Jbeta primers were used in PCR. Assay: immunoSEQ multiplex PCR; the TCRdb copy retains only in-frame clones and omits some. The repertoire has 100,000 to 150,000 clones, roughly 8.3% of them found once; the top ten carry about 5.5%. The receptor was isolated from a man aged 35-49 years in good health and CMV-seronegative. Sequencing used PBMCs. The chain carries TRBV30 and TRBJ1-2; 8 nucleotides agree with TRBD1. DNA for the CDR3: TGTGCATCCGGACAGGGCGTGAGTGGCTACACCGTC. Its protein is CASGQGVSGYTV.